This TCR beta chain emerged from a study of blood T cells in healthy people across ages. Points from the study as a whole: Diversity estimates from one million T cells were considered underestimates.

The second PCR ran roughly 6 to 11 cycles with a sample-barcoded 5' primer and J-beta primers. TCRdb redid the calling of the 5' RACE reads with MiXCR, one entry per CDR3 protein. The table shows about 670,000 distinct CDR3 sequences, with around two fifths occurring only once. This clonotype was picked up a small number of times. Its specificity is unknown. CDR1 is MNHNS and CDR2 is SASEGT in the germline V gene. Trimming shortened V by 3 bases and J by 2 bases, and 8 bases separated the two germline ends. CDR3 length equals 13 residues. The material sequenced was blood. The V gene is TRBV6-1, the J gene TRBJ2-7; D gene unclear. The TCR originated in an elderly man in good health. CDR3 region: CASSDEPAYEQYF. CDR3 sequence (DNA): TGTGCCAGCAGTGACGAGCCAGCCTACGAGCAGTACTTC.